The 21 T cell receptor beta chains below were found in one sample sequenced in a study of shared clonotypes between healthy human individuals. Data came from immunoSEQ multiplex PCR; TCRdb stores just in-frame clones and leaves some out. The sample includes about 1.5 million clones, around 98% of them seen just once. Sequencing input: naive CD4+ T cells sorted from blood. The subset denotes: CD45RA+ positively selected. The receptors were gathered from a man aged 25-40 years in good health.

This clone has a single count. Other DNA sequences within the sample encode an identical CDR3. The chain couples TRBV19 to TRBJ2-1; D gene ambiguous. The CDR3 has 12 amino acids. Germline CDR1 and CDR2: LNHDA and SQIVND (reference sequence). Deletions cut 3 bases from V and 5 bases from J, with 5 bases between. The CDR3 is CASSIRDNEQFF. The CDR3 DNA follows: TGTGCCAGTAGTATCCGGGACAATGAGCAGTTCTTC.

V gene TRBV6-5 combines with J gene TRBJ2-5, with D tentatively TRBD1 or TRBD2 (5 bases each). Between the trimmed V and J ends, which lost 2 bases and 5 bases, there was a span of 15 bases. The germline CDR1 and CDR2 sequences are MNHEY and SVGAGI. This CDR3 is 15 amino acids long. Here the CDR3 DNA reads TGTGCCAGCAGTTACAAGTGGGGGATGGCGGAGACCCAGTACTTC. It translates to CASSYKWGMAETQYF.

This clone was seen only once. The CDR3 nucleotides read TGTGCCAGCAGCTTAACCCATTCTGCGGCCGGGGAGCTGTTTTTT. Encoded protein: CASSLTHSAAGELFF. The genes are TRBV7-3 and TRBJ2-2; D unclear. Per germline, CDR1 SGHTA and CDR2 FQGTGA. The CDR3 length is 15 residues. V was pared by 0 bases and J by 6 bases, with 11 bases between.

V gene TRBV11-2 combines with J gene TRBJ1-1; unclear D gene. Germline V CDR1 and CDR2: SGHAT, FQNNGV. Between the trimmed V and J ends, which lost 2 bases and 0 bases, there was a span of 10 bases. The CDR3 spans 15 residues. In DNA, the CDR3 is TGTGCCAGCAGCTTATGGGCGGCCCTGAACACTGAAGCTTTCTTT. It specifies CASSLWAALNTEAFF.

The rearrangement uses TRBV15 and TRBJ2-1, with D perhaps given as TRBD1 or TRBD2 (6 bases each). The CDR3 extends over 21 amino acids. V dropped 0 bases and J dropped 0 bases, with 24 bases sitting between them. The germline gives CDR1 LNHNV, CDR2 YYDKDF (reference sequence). CDR3 region: CATSRDLGDSGGGGSYNEQFF. In DNA, the CDR3 is TGTGCCACCAGCAGAGATCTCGGGGATAGCGGAGGAGGGGGCTCCTACAATGAGCAGTTCTTC.

In this sample, this clone turned up once. V gene TRBV5-1 combines with J gene TRBJ2-3; 7 bases fit TRBD2. This CDR3 spans 14 amino acids. V gave up 4 bases and J gave up 4 bases; unmatched junction bases: 6. The germline V gene has CDR1 SGHRS and CDR2 YFSETQ. CDR3 sequence: CASSGRARADTQYF. The DNA of the CDR3 is TGCGCCAGCAGCGGGAGGGCCCGCGCAGATACGCAGTATTTT.

The chain uses TRBV2 and TRBJ1-4; 9 bases line up with TRBD1. CDR3 length equals 18 residues. Germline CDR1 reads SNHLY; CDR2 reads FYNNEI. Trimming cost V 6 bases and J 8 bases; bases outside gene matches: 19. Here the CDR3 reads CASRRNFLPGQGYEKLFF. CDR3 bases: TGTGCCAGCAGACGAAACTTCTTACCGGGACAGGGTTACGAAAAACTGTTTTTT.

The genes are TRBV4-1 and TRBJ2-4, with D uncertain. Per the germline V gene, CDR1 is MGHRA and CDR2 is YSYEKL. The germline V and J ends were trimmed by 5 bases and 8 bases, with 16 bases remaining between them. This CDR3 has 14 residues. DNA of the CDR3: TGCGCCAGCAGCGACGTGGGCGAGTGGGACATTCAGTACTTC. This codes for CASSDVGEWDIQYF.

CDR3 sequence: CASSNGQFNTGELFF. CDR3 nucleotides: TGCGCCAGCAGCAATGGACAGTTTAACACCGGGGAGCTGTTTTTT. V gene TRBV5-1 combines with J gene TRBJ2-2; D is perhaps TRBD1 (6 bases). The CDR3 runs to 15 residues. Per germline, CDR1 SGHRS and CDR2 YFSETQ. V lost 4 bases and J 2 bases, leaving 12 bases between the germline ends.

V usage is TRBV7-2 and J usage is TRBJ2-1; tentative D call: TRBD1 (5 bases). The germline gives CDR1 SGHTA, CDR2 FQGNSA. CDR3 length: 15 amino acids. V was trimmed by 6 bases and J by 4 bases, leaving 16 bases between them. In nucleotides, the CDR3 is TGTGCCAGCAGGGGTGGGCAGGGTACGTACAATGAGCAGTTCTTC. Residues: CASRGGQGTYNEQFF.

The rearrangement uses TRBV14 and TRBJ2-5, with D uncertain. The CDR3 has 15 residues. The ends were cut back, 10 bases at V and 5 bases at J, with 23 bases in the middle. Germline lookup yields CDR1 SGHDN and CDR2 FVKESK. The CDR3 region is CANMRTSLSRETQYF. The CDR3, as DNA: TGTGCCAACATGCGGACGAGTTTAAGTCGGGAGACCCAGTACTTC.

This chain uses TRBV5-1 with TRBJ2-7, with a weak D call TRBD1 (6 bases). The V end was cut by 3 bases, the J end by 3 bases, with 16 bases between. The CDR3 has 15 residues. Per the germline V gene, CDR1 is SGHRS and CDR2 is YFSETQ. This chain's CDR3 is CASSWGPIGGYEQYF. The CDR3 DNA is TGCGCCAGCAGCTGGGGGCCGATCGGCGGCTACGAGCAGTACTTC.

The chain recombines TRBV6-6 with TRBJ2-7; 9 nucleotides align to TRBD2. The junction had 6 bases not matched to a gene; V was cut back by 2 bases and J by 4 bases. This CDR3 spans 15 amino acids. Germline V CDR1 and CDR2: MNHNY, SVGAGI (reference sequence). The CDR3 DNA follows: TGTGCCAGCAGTTACGTAGCGGGAGTGAATTACGAGCAGTACTTC. Amino acids: CASSYVAGVNYEQYF.

Remarks on this clone: This sample also contains other DNA sequences that code for the same CDR3. The chain combines TRBV15 with TRBJ2-3; D remains ambiguous. Germline lookup yields CDR1 LNHNV and CDR2 YYDKDF (reference sequence). The CDR3 sequence is 12 residues long. Trimming removed 1 base from V and 4 bases from J, with 3 bases in between. For the CDR3, the DNA is TGTGCCACCAGCAGAGTGGCAGATACGCAGTATTTT. This gives the protein CATSRVADTQYF. The full variable domain, in which reference TRBV15 and TRBJ2-3 provide the parts outside the CDR3, is DAMVIQNPRYQVTQFGKPVTLSCSQTLNHNVMYWYQQKSSQAPKLLFHYYDKDFNNEADTPDNFQSRRPNTSFCFLDIRSPGLGDTAMYLCATSRVADTQYFGPGTRLTVL.

As concerns this clone: This same CDR3 is encoded by further DNA sequences in the sample. The chain is built from TRBV28 and TRBJ2-5; possible D gene TRBD2, 6 bases. The germline V gene encodes CDR1 MDHEN and CDR2 SYDVKM. Trimming removed 8 bases from V and 4 bases from J, with 11 bases in between. The CDR3 length is 12 residues. CDR3 nucleotides: TGTGCCAGCCGTACAGCGGGAGAGACCCAGTACTTC. Its translation: CASRTAGETQYF.

J is TRBJ2-7 and V is TRBV6-1; 9 bases align to TRBD1. CDR1 and CDR2 from the germline V gene are MNHNS and SASEGT. There are 15 residues in the CDR3. Germline trimming cut 1 base from V and 1 base from J; bases unmatched to any gene: 2. The CDR3 DNA reads TGTGCCAGCAGTGAAGGGGACAGGGCTTCCTACGAGCAGTACTTC. Residues: CASSEGDRASYEQYF.

V usage is TRBV5-1 and J usage is TRBJ2-2; TRBD2 might be the D (5 bases). CDR1 is SGHRS and CDR2 is YFSETQ in the germline V gene. Trimming took 0 bases from V and 7 from J, leaving 10 bases between them. The CDR3 length is 14 residues. CDR3 in DNA: TGCGCCAGCAGCTTGGCCCGGGGAGACGGGGAGCTGTTTTTT. As protein: CASSLARGDGELFF.

The chain joins TRBV10-3 to TRBJ2-7; 7 bases match TRBD1. The CDR3 runs to 15 residues. Germline CDR1 reads ENHRY; CDR2 reads SYGVKD. V shed 6 bases, J shed 0 bases, and the junction held 8 bases outside the gene matches. The CDR3 DNA sequence: TGTGCCATCAGGGGTACAGGGGCCCCCTCCTACGAGCAGTACTTC. It yields the protein CAIRGTGAPSYEQYF.

The chain joins TRBV10-3 to TRBJ2-5; unclear D gene. V was pared by 6 bases and J by 3 bases, with 11 bases between. The CDR3 contains 13 residues. Germline V lookup: CDR1 ENHRY, CDR2 SYGVKD. CDR3: CAIRVGREETQYF. The CDR3 DNA is TGTGCCATCAGGGTTGGTAGGGAAGAGACCCAGTACTTC.

V usage is TRBV19 and J usage is TRBJ2-7; TRBD2 might be the D (5 bases). Trimming cost V 5 bases and J 3 bases, with 8 bases left between them. CDR1 LNHDA and CDR2 SQIVND come from the germline V gene (reference sequence). This CDR3 region has 12 residues. CDR3 nucleotide sequence: TGTGCCAGTAGTGTACTAGGCTACGAGCAGTACTTC. Protein product: CASSVLGYEQYF.

This chain joins TRBV7-2 and TRBJ2-7; maybe TRBD2 (5 bases). Germline CDR1 reads SGHTA; CDR2 reads FQGNSA. This CDR3 comprises 15 residues. The germline V and J ends were trimmed by 0 bases and 4 bases, with 13 bases remaining between them. CDR3 bases: TGTGCCAGCAGCTTAGCAGGGAGTGACTTTTACGAGCAGTACTTC. It encodes CASSLAGSDFYEQYF.